This is a list of T cell receptor beta chains from one sample in a study of post-analysis software for immune sequencing data. MiXCR, run by TCRdb on the PCR reads, gives a single entry per CDR3 protein. The sample shows approximately 180,000 distinct CDR3 sequences, 30% of them seen only once. The source material was blood. The receptors shown here come from a girl aged 10-17 years with multiple sclerosis. Both conserved end residues are part of each CDR3. Each record gives: clone size, J gene, V gene, D gene, CDR3 protein, CDR3 DNA. D genes are given only for firm matches. Size is stated for part of the rows, as once, few or many counts, or as a class when the clone is expanded.

abundance: NA; j_gene: TRBJ2-7; v_gene: TRBV7-9; d_gene: NA; CDR3aa: CASSLRLPTGQYF; CDR3nt: TGTGCCAGCAGCTTACGGCTTCCTACTGGGCAGTACTTC
abundance: NA; j_gene: TRBJ2-3; v_gene: TRBV4-1; d_gene: NA; CDR3aa: CASSQSNSSITDTQYF; CDR3nt: TGCGCCAGCAGCCAATCCAACTCTAGCATCACAGATACGCAGTATTTT
abundance: few; j_gene: TRBJ2-7; v_gene: TRBV12-3/TRBV12-4; d_gene: NA; CDR3aa: CASSTGPLTFEQYF; CDR3nt: TGTGCCAGCAGTACGGGACCCCTAACGTTCGAGCAGTACTTC
abundance: NA; j_gene: TRBJ2-5; v_gene: TRBV5-1; d_gene: NA; CDR3aa: CASSLSRGGPQETQYF; CDR3nt: TGCGCCAGCAGCTTGAGCCGCGGGGGCCCCCAAGAGACCCAGTACTTC
abundance: NA; j_gene: TRBJ2-4; v_gene: TRBV7-9; d_gene: TRBD2; CDR3aa: CASSLDFGQKAGVAKNIQYF; CDR3nt: TGTGCCAGCAGCTTAGATTTCGGACAGAAAGCGGGGGTAGCCAAAAACATTCAGTACTTC
abundance: few; j_gene: TRBJ2-7; v_gene: TRBV3-1; d_gene: NA; CDR3aa: CASSQVRSYEQYF; CDR3nt: TGTGCCAGCAGCCAAGTAAGATCCTACGAGCAGTACTTC
abundance: NA; j_gene: TRBJ2-3; v_gene: TRBV11-2; d_gene: NA; CDR3aa: CASSLRQGGFNTDTQYF; CDR3nt: TGTGCCAGCAGCTTACGACAGGGAGGATTTAACACAGATACGCAGTATTTT
abundance: few; j_gene: TRBJ2-2; v_gene: TRBV5-1; d_gene: NA; CDR3aa: CASSSTRANTGELFF; CDR3nt: TGCGCCAGCAGCTCGACGCGGGCGAACACCGGGGAGCTGTTTTTT
abundance: once; j_gene: TRBJ2-7; v_gene: TRBV20-1; d_gene: NA; CDR3aa: CSARSTWTGSRYGQYF; CDR3nt: TGCAGTGCTCGCTCGACCTGGACGGGGAGTCGCTACGGGCAGTACTTC
abundance: many; j_gene: TRBJ2-1; v_gene: TRBV6-5; d_gene: TRBD2; CDR3aa: CASSYSRATSGIRNEQFF; CDR3nt: TGTGCCAGCAGTTACTCCAGGGCAACTAGCGGGATAAGAAATGAGCAGTTCTTC
abundance: few; j_gene: TRBJ2-7; v_gene: TRBV7-8; d_gene: NA; CDR3aa: CASSLAVGPHYEQYF; CDR3nt: TGTGCCAGCAGCTTAGCGGTAGGACCACACTACGAGCAGTACTTC
abundance: few; j_gene: TRBJ1-5; v_gene: TRBV5-6; d_gene: TRBD1; CDR3aa: CASSSAGQGLYSNQPQHF; CDR3nt: TGTGCCAGCAGCTCCGCGGGACAGGGGTTGTATAGCAATCAGCCCCAGCATTTT
abundance: many; j_gene: TRBJ2-6; v_gene: TRBV25-1; d_gene: NA; CDR3aa: CASGESGANVLTF; CDR3nt: TGTGCCAGCGGTGAATCTGGGGCCAACGTCCTGACTTTC
abundance: many; j_gene: TRBJ2-1; v_gene: TRBV20-1; d_gene: TRBD2; CDR3aa: CSAPPSSSGGFNEQFF; CDR3nt: TGCAGTGCCCCACCCTCATCTAGCGGGGGTTTCAATGAGCAGTTCTTC
abundance: many; j_gene: TRBJ1-4; v_gene: TRBV29-1; d_gene: TRBD1; CDR3aa: CSVAGQGPEKLFF; CDR3nt: TGCAGCGTGGCGGGACAGGGGCCTGAAAAACTGTTTTTT
abundance: few; j_gene: TRBJ1-2; v_gene: TRBV12-3/TRBV12-4; d_gene: NA; CDR3aa: CASRPSGDLLGGGYTF; CDR3nt: TGTGCCAGCAGGCCCAGCGGGGATTTATTAGGTGGTGGCTACACCTTC
abundance: few; j_gene: TRBJ2-3; v_gene: TRBV12-3/TRBV12-4; d_gene: TRBD2; CDR3aa: CASREGLAGRDTQYF; CDR3nt: TGTGCCAGCAGGGAAGGACTAGCGGGAAGGGATACGCAGTATTTT
abundance: few; j_gene: TRBJ1-1; v_gene: TRBV7-9; d_gene: TRBD1; CDR3aa: CASSFDRGRMGTEAFF; CDR3nt: TGTGCCAGCAGCTTCGACAGGGGGCGAATGGGCACTGAAGCTTTCTTT
abundance: many; j_gene: TRBJ2-7; v_gene: TRBV7-9; d_gene: NA; CDR3aa: CASSLAGWGHSYEQYF; CDR3nt: TGTGCCAGCAGCTTAGCAGGGTGGGGGCACTCCTACGAGCAGTACTTC
abundance: NA; j_gene: TRBJ1-1; v_gene: TRBV29-1; d_gene: NA; CDR3aa: CSVRMGGSNTEAFF; CDR3nt: TGCAGCGTCCGAATGGGGGGCAGTAACACTGAAGCTTTCTTT
abundance: NA; j_gene: TRBJ2-1; v_gene: TRBV24-1; d_gene: TRBD2; CDR3aa: CATSDGTSGSYNEQFF; CDR3nt: TGTGCCACCAGTGATGGGACTAGCGGGAGCTACAATGAGCAGTTCTTC
abundance: few; j_gene: TRBJ2-7; v_gene: TRBV30; d_gene: NA; CDR3aa: CACRLDLREQYF; CDR3nt: TGTGCCTGCCGACTCGACCTGCGGGAGCAGTACTTC
abundance: NA; j_gene: TRBJ2-3; v_gene: TRBV7-2; d_gene: NA; CDR3aa: CASSPRRGTGDTQYF; CDR3nt: TGTGCCAGCAGCCCCCGCCGGGGGACTGGGGATACGCAGTATTTT
abundance: NA; j_gene: TRBJ2-3; v_gene: TRBV7-8; d_gene: NA; CDR3aa: CASNRRWETDTQYF; CDR3nt: TGTGCCAGCAACCGCCGGTGGGAGACAGATACGCAGTATTTT
abundance: NA; j_gene: TRBJ2-1; v_gene: TRBV24-1; d_gene: NA; CDR3aa: CATSEVAASSYNEQFF; CDR3nt: TGTGCCACCAGTGAAGTAGCGGCAAGCTCCTACAATGAGCAGTTCTTC
abundance: NA; j_gene: TRBJ2-4; v_gene: TRBV14; d_gene: NA; CDR3aa: CASSPRGEGEQYF; CDR3nt: TGTGCCAGCAGCCCTAGGGGAGAAGGTGAGCAGTACTTC
abundance: few; j_gene: TRBJ1-6; v_gene: TRBV9; d_gene: NA; CDR3aa: CASSNQGGQENSPPHF; CDR3nt: TGTGCCAGCAGCAACCAGGGCGGACAAGAAAATTCACCCCCCCACTTT
abundance: NA; j_gene: TRBJ2-1; v_gene: TRBV25-1; d_gene: NA; CDR3aa: CASGSLRGSRADEQFF; CDR3nt: TGTGCCAGCGGATCCTTGAGAGGCTCCAGGGCCGATGAGCAGTTCTTC
abundance: few; j_gene: TRBJ2-7; v_gene: TRBV10-3; d_gene: TRBD2; CDR3aa: CAISDAELAGARAEQYF; CDR3nt: TGTGCCATCAGTGACGCGGAGCTAGCGGGAGCCCGGGCCGAGCAGTACTTC
abundance: NA; j_gene: TRBJ2-1; v_gene: TRBV14; d_gene: TRBD2; CDR3aa: CASSPRTSGSSEQFF; CDR3nt: TGTGCCAGCAGCCCCCGGACTAGCGGGAGTAGTGAGCAGTTCTTC
abundance: NA; j_gene: TRBJ2-1; v_gene: TRBV7-6; d_gene: TRBD2; CDR3aa: CASSLVGPSGYNEQFF; CDR3nt: TGTGCCAGCAGCTTAGTAGGTCCTAGCGGCTACAATGAGCAGTTCTTC
abundance: once; j_gene: TRBJ1-2; v_gene: TRBV5-1; d_gene: NA; CDR3aa: CASSFSSPGSYGYTF; CDR3nt: TGCGCCAGCAGCTTTAGCAGCCCAGGATCCTATGGCTACACCTTC
abundance: NA; j_gene: TRBJ1-1; v_gene: TRBV5-1; d_gene: TRBD1; CDR3aa: CASSLRGTGYHTEAFF; CDR3nt: TGCGCCAGCAGCTTGAGGGGGACAGGGTACCACACTGAAGCTTTCTTT
abundance: few; j_gene: TRBJ1-2; v_gene: TRBV7-9; d_gene: NA; CDR3aa: CASTPVGDGYTF; CDR3nt: TGTGCCAGCACCCCCGTCGGGGATGGCTACACCTTC
abundance: NA; j_gene: TRBJ2-3; v_gene: TRBV12-3/TRBV12-4; d_gene: NA; CDR3aa: CATENGGTDTQYF; CDR3nt: TGTGCCACGGAAAACGGCGGCACAGATACGCAGTATTTT
abundance: many; j_gene: TRBJ2-7; v_gene: TRBV5-1; d_gene: NA; CDR3aa: CASSPRTLTYEQYF; CDR3nt: TGCGCCAGCAGCCCTAGGACACTTACCTACGAGCAGTACTTC
abundance: NA; j_gene: TRBJ2-2; v_gene: TRBV10-3; d_gene: TRBD2; CDR3aa: CAINLAGLGTGELFF; CDR3nt: TGTGCCATCAACTTAGCGGGACTGGGCACCGGGGAGCTGTTTTTT
abundance: NA; j_gene: TRBJ2-5; v_gene: TRBV12-3/TRBV12-4; d_gene: TRBD2; CDR3aa: CASSAPGLGEDEQYF; CDR3nt: TGTGCCAGCAGTGCTCCGGGACTAGGAGAGGATGAGCAGTACTTC
abundance: many; j_gene: TRBJ2-1; v_gene: TRBV20-1; d_gene: NA; CDR3aa: CSARDNEQFF; CDR3nt: TGCAGTGCTAGAGACAATGAGCAGTTCTTC
abundance: NA; j_gene: TRBJ2-5; v_gene: TRBV12-3/TRBV12-4; d_gene: NA; CDR3aa: CAGIPGTGGRETQYF; CDR3nt: TGTGCCGGCATTCCTGGGACCGGGGGCCGGGAGACCCAGTACTTC
abundance: NA; j_gene: TRBJ1-1; v_gene: TRBV5-6; d_gene: NA; CDR3aa: CASSFSESNTEAFF; CDR3nt: TGTGCCAGCAGCTTTTCGGAATCGAACACTGAAGCTTTCTTT
abundance: many; j_gene: TRBJ2-1; v_gene: TRBV20-1; d_gene: TRBD2; CDR3aa: CSARAGLAGDFEQFF; CDR3nt: TGCAGTGCTAGAGCGGGACTAGCGGGAGACTTTGAGCAGTTCTTC
abundance: NA; j_gene: TRBJ2-7; v_gene: TRBV29-1; d_gene: TRBD1; CDR3aa: CSARLSKDRGAYEQYF; CDR3nt: TGCAGCGCCCGACTGTCAAAGGACAGGGGAGCCTACGAGCAGTACTTC
abundance: few; j_gene: TRBJ2-5; v_gene: TRBV28; d_gene: TRBD2; CDR3aa: CASSGLAGGRETQYF; CDR3nt: TGTGCCAGCAGCGGACTAGCGGGAGGGCGAGAGACCCAGTACTTC
abundance: NA; j_gene: TRBJ2-7; v_gene: TRBV5-1; d_gene: TRBD2; CDR3aa: CASNWELAYYEQYF; CDR3nt: TGCGCCAGCAACTGGGAACTAGCGTACTACGAGCAGTACTTC
abundance: many; j_gene: TRBJ2-1; v_gene: TRBV7-3; d_gene: NA; CDR3aa: CASSLSLGNEQFF; CDR3nt: TGTGCCAGCAGCTTATCCCTAGGGAATGAGCAGTTCTTC
abundance: few; j_gene: TRBJ1-2; v_gene: TRBV20-1; d_gene: TRBD1; CDR3aa: CSASDRGRFSGYTF; CDR3nt: TGCAGTGCTTCGGACAGGGGGCGGTTCTCTGGCTACACCTTC
abundance: many; j_gene: TRBJ2-1; v_gene: TRBV12-3/TRBV12-4; d_gene: TRBD2; CDR3aa: CASSFFPGTNQYNEQFF; CDR3nt: TGTGCCAGCAGTTTTTTTCCGGGGACTAATCAATACAATGAGCAGTTCTTC
abundance: many; j_gene: TRBJ1-4; v_gene: TRBV7-2; d_gene: NA; CDR3aa: CASSPGRINEKLFF; CDR3nt: TGTGCCAGCAGCCCAGGGCGGATTAATGAAAAACTGTTTTTT
abundance: few; j_gene: TRBJ2-7; v_gene: TRBV6-6; d_gene: TRBD2; CDR3aa: CASSCKTTSGSWEQYF; CDR3nt: TGTGCCAGCAGTTGCAAAACAACTAGCGGGAGTTGGGAGCAGTACTTC
abundance: NA; j_gene: TRBJ1-4; v_gene: TRBV4-1; d_gene: NA; CDR3aa: CASSQDRARNEKLFF; CDR3nt: TGCGCCAGCAGCCAAGATCGGGCCCGTAATGAAAAACTGTTTTTT
abundance: NA; j_gene: TRBJ1-4; v_gene: TRBV10-3; d_gene: TRBD1; CDR3aa: CAISESDRGSANEKLFF; CDR3nt: TGTGCCATCAGTGAGTCCGACAGGGGGTCAGCTAATGAAAAACTGTTTTTT
abundance: many; j_gene: TRBJ2-1; v_gene: TRBV12-3/TRBV12-4; d_gene: NA; CDR3aa: CASRSPGPSYNEQFF; CDR3nt: TGTGCCAGCCGTTCGCCAGGGCCCTCCTACAATGAGCAGTTCTTC
abundance: many; j_gene: TRBJ2-1; v_gene: TRBV12-3/TRBV12-4; d_gene: NA; CDR3aa: CASSRGSGNNEQFF; CDR3nt: TGTGCCAGCAGCCGAGGTTCGGGGAACAATGAGCAGTTCTTC
abundance: many; j_gene: TRBJ2-3; v_gene: TRBV20-1; d_gene: NA; CDR3aa: CSARDKVGVEADTQYF; CDR3nt: TGCAGTGCTAGAGATAAGGTGGGAGTGGAAGCAGATACGCAGTATTTT
abundance: NA; j_gene: TRBJ1-5; v_gene: TRBV3-1; d_gene: NA; CDR3aa: CASSQVPGRVAQHF; CDR3nt: TGTGCCAGCAGCCAAGTACCGGGCAGGGTGGCCCAGCATTTT
abundance: NA; j_gene: TRBJ2-7; v_gene: TRBV10-1; d_gene: NA; CDR3aa: CASSEYPGQGYEQYF; CDR3nt: TGCGCCAGCAGTGAGTATCCAGGCCAAGGGTACGAGCAGTACTTC
abundance: NA; j_gene: TRBJ1-4; v_gene: TRBV20-1; d_gene: NA; CDR3aa: CSAGRRGYEKLFF; CDR3nt: TGCAGTGCTGGAAGACGGGGATATGAAAAACTGTTTTTT
abundance: few; j_gene: TRBJ1-1; v_gene: TRBV20-1; d_gene: TRBD1; CDR3aa: CSAPGQGEAFF; CDR3nt: TGCAGTGCTCCTGGACAGGGAGAAGCTTTCTTT